A single TCR beta chain is shown here with its context. This specimen includes other DNA sequences encoding the same CDR3. This entry belongs to a study of blood T cell repertoires in COVID-19. V dropped 2 bases and J dropped 6 bases, with 17 bases sitting between them. CDR3 size: 14 residues. Germline CDR1 and CDR2: SQVTM and ANQGSEA. This table comes from immunoSEQ multiplex PCR, and its TCRdb copy is limited to in-frame clones, with some not included. This sample has over 150,000 clones, with 76% found just once. Material for sequencing was peripheral blood. This clonotype originated in a woman of 80 years or more with acute or convalescent COVID-19. This chain joins TRBV29-1 and TRBJ2-7; TRBD1 might be the D (5 bases). CDR3 in amino acids: CSVEKTGPRLEQYF. CDR3 bases: TGCAGCGTTGAAAAAACAGGTCCCCGCCTCGAGCAGTACTTC.